The 12 T cell receptor beta chains reported below all come from one sample, sequenced in a study of shared clonotypes between healthy human individuals. Positively selected for CCR7, the CD45RO-negative cells used as naive CD8 cells excluded terminally differentiated effector memory CD45RA+ cells. Measured with immunoSEQ multiplex PCR; TCRdb has only the in-frame clones, and not every one. The sample records hundreds of thousands of clones, 96% being singletons. Sequencing input: naive CD8+ T cells sorted from blood. The receptors originated from a woman in her twenties or thirties in good health.

The rearrangement uses TRBV9 and TRBJ1-1; D not certain. Trimming removed 4 bases at V and 8 bases at J, with 12 bases between. The CDR3 is 12 amino acids. Germline V CDR1 and CDR2: SGDLS, YYNGEE. CDR3 nucleotides: TGTGCCAGCAGCTCCAATGGAAGAGAAGCTTTCTTT. Residues: CASSSNGREAFF.

The chain uses TRBV2 and TRBJ1-5; 8 bases fit TRBD1. The germline V gene encodes CDR1 SNHLY and CDR2 FYNNEI. The CDR3 covers 16 residues. The V and J ends lost 3 bases and 4 bases, in that order; junction bases with no gene match: 8. The CDR3 loop is CASSEVRTGRNQPQHF. CDR3 coding DNA: TGTGCCAGCAGTGAGGTCAGGACAGGGAGGAATCAGCCCCAGCATTTT.

This chain uses TRBV16 with TRBJ1-1, with 7 bases lining up with TRBD1. CDR3 size: 21 residues. Trimming cost V 2 bases and J 0 bases; bases outside gene matches: 21. Per germline, CDR1 KGHSY and CDR2 FQNENV. CDR3 bases: TGTGCCAGCAGCCAAATTTTTCGGCCAGAGCGGGACAGCACCTTGAACACTGAAGCTTTCTTT. It codes for CASSQIFRPERDSTLNTEAFF. The full variable domain, in which reference TRBV16 and TRBJ1-1 provide the parts outside the CDR3, is GEEVAQTPKHLVRGEGQKAKLYCAPIKGHSYVFWYQQVLKNEFKFLISFQNENVFDETGMPKERFSAKCLPNSPCSLEIQATKLEDSAVYFCASSQIFRPERDSTLNTEAFFGQGTRLTVV.

The chain couples TRBV27 to TRBJ2-7, with D possibly being TRBD2 (5 bases). The CDR3 totals 13 residues. Germline CDR1 is MNHEY and CDR2 is SMNVEV (reference sequence). Between the trimmed V and J ends, which lost 1 base and 5 bases, there was a span of 9 bases. CDR3 in amino acids: CASSLYGVHEQYF. CDR3 bases: TGTGCCAGCAGTTTATACGGGGTTCACGAGCAGTACTTC.

V and J are TRBV27 and TRBJ2-3, with TRBD1 identical over 9 bases. CDR1 and CDR2 from the germline V gene are MNHEY and SMNVEV (reference sequence). CDR3 length equals 16 residues. Trimming at V came to 2 bases and at J to 6 bases, leaving 9 bases not matched to a gene. CDR3 amino acids: CASSLGTGMIGDTQYF. The CDR3 bases are TGTGCCAGCAGTTTAGGGACAGGGATGATTGGGGATACGCAGTATTTT.

The chain is built from TRBV7-9 and TRBJ2-7, with TRBD2 matching over 12 bases. The CDR3 spans 19 residues. The V and J ends lost 6 bases and 0 bases, in that order; junction bases with no gene match: 15. CDR1 and CDR2 from the germline V gene are SEHNR and FQNEAQ (reference sequence). CDR3 nucleotide sequence: TGTGCCAGCAGTCCGAGACTAGCGGGAGAAGGTGGGAGCTCCTACGAGCAGTACTTC. Residues: CASSPRLAGEGGSSYEQYF.

This sequence joins TRBV28 and TRBJ2-5, with D perhaps matching TRBD2 (5 bases). Germline CDR1 and CDR2: MDHEN and SYDVKM. This CDR3 comprises 14 residues. The V gene lost 6 bases and the J gene lost 3 bases, with 14 bases spanning the gap. The CDR3 DNA reads TGTGCCAGCAGCTACCCGGACGGGGAAGAGACCCAGTACTTC. Encoded protein: CASSYPDGEETQYF.

V and J are TRBV27 and TRBJ2-1; 12 bases are shared with TRBD1. The CDR3 contains 15 residues. Unmatched junction bases numbered 4, after V lost 4 bases and J lost 6 bases. Germline V CDR1 and CDR2: MNHEY, SMNVEV (reference sequence). The CDR3 spells CASSSGTGGINEQFF. The CDR3 coding sequence is TGTGCCAGCAGTTCCGGGACAGGGGGCATCAATGAGCAGTTCTTC.

This clone was seen only once. The rearrangement uses TRBV27 and TRBJ2-7; perhaps TRBD1 as D (6 bases). This CDR3 comprises 14 residues. The germline V gene has CDR1 MNHEY and CDR2 SMNVEV (reference sequence). V lost 3 bases, J lost 5 bases, and 14 bases lay in between. Written as DNA, the CDR3 is TGTGCCAGCAGTTTGCGGCAGGGGTTCAACGAGCAGTACTTC. This translates into CASSLRQGFNEQYF.

As for this clone: Other DNA sequences within the sample encode an identical CDR3. The chain has TRBV5-6 and TRBJ2-7; 7 positions match TRBD2. CDR3 length equals 14 residues. With V trimmed by 4 bases and J by 0 bases, 4 bases remained unmatched. Germline CDR1 is SGHDT and CDR2 is YYEEEE. The CDR3 spells CASSLGGSSYEQYF. CDR3 DNA: TGTGCCAGCAGCCTGGGAGGGTCCTCCTACGAGCAGTACTTC.

V usage is TRBV11-2 and J usage is TRBJ2-3; D is unclear. V dropped 3 bases and J dropped 5 bases, with 6 bases sitting between them. The CDR3 is made up of 12 amino acids. The germline CDR1 and CDR2 sequences are SGHAT and FQNNGV. The CDR3 nucleotides are TGTGCCAGCAGCTTTTGGGAAGATACGCAGTATTTT. It yields the protein CASSFWEDTQYF.

The CDR3 nucleotides are TGTGCCATCAGTGAGCGTGCGGCGGGTGTCGGGCCAAACACCGGGGAGCTGTTTTTT. As protein: CAISERAAGVGPNTGELFF. V is TRBV10-3 and J is TRBJ2-2; a weak D match, TRBD2 (5 bases). The CDR3 runs to 19 residues. Trimming took 2 bases from V and 2 from J, leaving 21 bases between them. Germline V CDR1 and CDR2: ENHRY, SYGVKD.